A single sample gave rise to the 16 T cell receptor beta chains below, sequenced in a study of blood T cell repertoires in COVID-19. Method: immunoSEQ multiplex PCR; TCRdb's copy keeps in-frame clones and lacks some. The sample carries 90,000 to 120,000 clones, 75% to 90% recorded once. Material: peripheral blood. All receptors come from an elderly woman with acute or convalescent COVID-19.

The gene calls are TRBV9 and TRBJ2-7, with 14 bases aligning to TRBD2. Germline V gene sequence: CDR1 SGDLS, CDR2 YYNGEE. The CDR3 runs to 15 residues. V trimming: 1 base; J trimming: 6 bases; junction bases outside the gene matches: 3. The CDR3 DNA follows: TGTGCCAGCAGCGTAACGGGACTAGCGGGGGCCGAGCAGTACTTC. Translated, it gives CASSVTGLAGAEQYF.

This clone was counted a few times. The chain employs TRBV18 and TRBJ2-3; TRBD2 matches 10 bases. Germline V lookup: CDR1 KGHSH, CDR2 LQKENI. V shed 4 bases and J 2 bases; nucleotides not matched to a gene: 3. The CDR3 is 15 amino acids. This CDR3 reads CASSLAGGPTDTQYF. The CDR3, as DNA: TGTGCCAGCTCACTAGCGGGGGGACCCACAGATACGCAGTATTTT.

The rearrangement joins TRBV28 to TRBJ1-2; no definite D call. CDR1 MDHEN and CDR2 SYDVKM come from the germline V gene. The CDR3 totals 11 residues. Trimming removed 7 bases from V and 0 bases from J, with 3 bases in between. The CDR3 spells CASTSNYGYTF. The CDR3 region has the DNA TGTGCCAGCACGTCTAACTATGGCTACACCTTC.

The chain joins TRBV5-1 to TRBJ2-1, with D hard to call. CDR1 is SGHRS and CDR2 is YFSETQ in the germline V gene. V dropped 2 bases and J dropped 9 bases, with 6 bases sitting between them. CDR3 length equals 11 residues. CDR3 sequence reads: CASSFLGEQFF. DNA of the CDR3: TGCGCCAGCAGCTTTCTAGGTGAGCAGTTCTTC.

The chain is built from TRBV6-5 and TRBJ2-7; 7 nucleotides match TRBD2. This CDR3 contains 13 residues. Per the germline V gene, CDR1 is MNHEY and CDR2 is SVGAGI. V lost 5 bases and J lost 1; bases outside the gene matches: 2. CDR3 sequence: CASSSGTSYEQYF. CDR3 in DNA: TGTGCCAGCAGTAGCGGGACTTCCTACGAGCAGTACTTC.

The V and J genes are TRBV24-1 and TRBJ2-7, with D hard to call. V gave up 3 bases and J gave up 4 bases, with 9 bases separating them. The germline V gene has CDR1 KGHDR and CDR2 SFDVKD. The CDR3 is 13 amino acids. The CDR3 nucleotides are TGTGCCACCAGTGATCCGCTAACTTACGAGCAGTACTTC. Protein sequence: CATSDPLTYEQYF.

This CDR3 is CSASRSGSSYNEQFF. The DNA of the CDR3 is TGCAGTGCTAGTCGAAGCGGGAGCTCCTACAATGAGCAGTTCTTC. The V gene is TRBV20-1, the J gene TRBJ2-1, with 8 bases fitting TRBD2. V dropped 3 bases and J dropped 0; count of bases not matched to a gene: 4. CDR1 is DFQATT, CDR2 SNEGSKA, per germline (reference sequence). The CDR3 spans 15 residues.

This clone has only a few counts. At one of its ends the junction is not consistent with the germline gene, which may arise from a read error. CDR3 nucleotides: TGTGCCAGCAGCCCGACCGGGACAGGGTATACTTCACCCCTCCACTTT. This translates into CASSPTGTGYTSPLHF. The rearrangement links TRBV5-6 to TRBJ1-6; TRBD1 aligns across 9 bases. The CDR3 sequence is 16 residues long. Germline V gene lookup returns CDR1 SGHDT and CDR2 YYEEEE.

This chain connects TRBV19 to TRBJ1-4; no clear D. The germline V gene has CDR1 LNHDA and CDR2 SQIVND (reference sequence). V lost 3 bases to trimming and J lost 5 bases, with 10 bases between them. The CDR3 has 14 residues. CDR3 nucleotide sequence: TGTGCCAGTAGTATTCCACAGTCGAATGAAAAACTGTTTTTT. This encodes CASSIPQSNEKLFF.

This chain links TRBV19 with TRBJ1-5; no clear D gene. Germline V gene data show CDR1 as LNHDA and CDR2 as SQIVND (reference sequence). CDR3 length: 14 residues. The V end lost 7 bases, the J end lost 3 bases, and 13 bases lay between the germline ends. CDR3 residues: CASKRGLANQPQHF. DNA for the CDR3: TGTGCCAGTAAGCGTGGACTAGCCAATCAGCCCCAGCATTTT.

This chain uses TRBV20-1 with TRBJ2-1; 12 bases line up with TRBD2. Germline CDR1 reads DFQATT; CDR2 reads SNEGSKA (reference sequence). There are 15 residues in the CDR3. After removal of 3 bases from V and 4 bases from J, the junction contained 4 bases not matched to a gene. The CDR3 is CSASRLAGGYNEQFF. As DNA, the CDR3 is TGCAGTGCTAGTCGGCTAGCGGGGGGGTACAATGAGCAGTTCTTC.

J is TRBJ2-3 and V is TRBV2; D ambiguous. Looked up from germline, CDR1 is SNHLY and CDR2 is FYNNEI. CDR3 length equals 13 residues. V was trimmed by 2 bases and J by 5 bases, leaving 8 bases between them. The CDR3 spells CASSEYFQDTQYF. CDR3 DNA: TGTGCCAGCAGTGAATACTTTCAAGATACGCAGTATTTT.

The chain recombines TRBV13 with TRBJ1-1; D ambiguous. V was cut by 0 bases and J by 10 bases, with 12 bases left in between. From germline, CDR1 is PRHDT and CDR2 FYEKMQ (reference sequence). The CDR3 is 13 residues long. Here the CDR3 DNA reads TGTGCCAGCAGCTTAGGATCGGTTATCGGAGCTTTCTTT. It specifies CASSLGSVIGAFF.

The chain employs TRBV3-1 (or the pseudogene TRBV3-2) and TRBJ1-2; tentatively, D is TRBD1 (6 bases). The CDR3 is 13 residues long. In germline, CDR1 is LGHDT, CDR2 YNNKEL (reference sequence). V lost 4 bases, J lost 2 bases, and 8 bases lay in between. CDR3 coding DNA: TGTGCCAGCAGCCGGGACACCAACTATGGCTACACCTTC. It is translated as CASSRDTNYGYTF.

The chain recombines TRBV28 with TRBJ1-5; D may be TRBD1 (6 bases). Trimming took off 6 bases at V and 7 bases at J, with 13 bases between the two ends. Germline values: CDR1 MDHEN, CDR2 SYDVKM. The CDR3 length is 13 residues. The CDR3, as DNA: TGTGCCAGCAGAAGCGGACAGTCCCAGCCCCAGCATTTT. Residues: CASRSGQSQPQHF.

A single count supports this clone. The rearrangement uses TRBV1 and TRBJ2-7; TRBD2 was called by the table and not checked on the DNA. TRBV1 is deemed a pseudogene. This CDR3 has 19 residues. CDR3 residues: CTSSQDGASGGQSSYEQYF. DNA for the CDR3: TGCACCAGCAGCCAAGATGGGGCTAGCGGGGGCCAAAGCTCCTACGAGCAGTACTTC.